Listed below are T cell receptor beta chains from one sample, sequenced in a study of blood T cell repertoires in COVID-19. The assay was immunoSEQ multiplex PCR, and TCRdb's table has in-frame clones only and misses some. The sample holds a few hundred thousand clones, roughly 87% seen once. The sample was PBMCs or T cells enriched from blood (not recorded which). Receptor source: a man aged 18-30 years with acute COVID-19. The CDR3 runs from the conserved cysteine through the conserved F or W. Each record gives: V gene, D gene, J gene, clone size, CDR3 protein, CDR3 DNA. D genes are given only for firm matches. Expanded clones are given a class, and other clones once, few, many or no size at all.

v_gene: TRBV19
d_gene: TRBD2
j_gene: TRBJ2-1
abundance: few
CDR3aa: CASRKREAYNEQFF
CDR3nt: TGTGCCAGTCGGAAGCGGGAGGCTTACAATGAGCAGTTCTTC

v_gene: TRBV28
d_gene: TRBD1
j_gene: TRBJ2-3
abundance: .
CDR3aa: CASSRDRGHSDTQYF
CDR3nt: TGTGCCAGCAGTCGTGACAGGGGGCATAGTGATACGCAGTATTTT

v_gene: TRBV7-2
d_gene: TRBD1
j_gene: TRBJ2-7
abundance: .
CDR3aa: CASSSDRAPYEQYF
CDR3nt: TGTGCCAGCAGCTCCGACAGGGCTCCCTACGAGCAGTACTTC

v_gene: TRBV11-2
d_gene: TRBD2
j_gene: TRBJ2-1
abundance: .
CDR3aa: CASSLGGSYNEQFF
CDR3nt: TGTGCCAGCAGCTTGGGGGGGTCCTACAATGAGCAGTTCTTC

v_gene: TRBV11-1
d_gene: .
j_gene: TRBJ2-7
abundance: .
CDR3aa: CASSLAGSYYEQYF
CDR3nt: TGTGCCAGCAGCTTAGCGGGGAGCTACTACGAGCAGTACTTC

v_gene: TRBV2
d_gene: TRBD1
j_gene: TRBJ1-1
abundance: .
CDR3aa: CASRWDREVAEAFF
CDR3nt: TGTGCCAGCAGATGGGACAGGGAGGTCGCTGAAGCTTTCTTT

v_gene: TRBV5-1
d_gene: TRBD2
j_gene: TRBJ2-7
abundance: .
CDR3aa: CASSSFPTSGRIYEQYF
CDR3nt: TGCGCCAGCAGCTCGTTTCCCACTAGCGGGAGGATCTACGAGCAGTACTTC

v_gene: TRBV30
d_gene: .
j_gene: TRBJ1-2
abundance: .
CDR3aa: CARSGRDYGYTF
CDR3nt: TGTGCCCGATCAGGGAGGGACTATGGCTACACCTTC

v_gene: TRBV27
d_gene: .
j_gene: TRBJ1-1
abundance: .
CDR3aa: CASSRPSGSEAFF
CDR3nt: TGTGCCAGCAGTCGACCTTCGGGGTCTGAAGCTTTCTTT

v_gene: TRBV4-1
d_gene: .
j_gene: TRBJ2-7
abundance: .
CDR3aa: CASSLPASGFYEQYF
CDR3nt: TGCGCCAGCAGCCTCCCGGCGAGCGGGTTCTACGAGCAGTACTTC

v_gene: TRBV29-1
d_gene: TRBD2
j_gene: TRBJ2-7
abundance: .
CDR3aa: CSVPGPREEQYF
CDR3nt: TGCAGCGTACCGGGACCGCGGGAGGAGCAGTACTTC

v_gene: TRBV4-1
d_gene: TRBD2
j_gene: TRBJ2-2
abundance: few
CDR3aa: CASSTRLAGGAGELFF
CDR3nt: TGCGCCAGCAGCACCCGACTAGCGGGAGGAGCCGGGGAGCTGTTTTTT

v_gene: TRBV28
d_gene: TRBD2
j_gene: TRBJ2-1
abundance: .
CDR3aa: CASTTWRGARGNEQFF
CDR3nt: TGTGCCAGCACCACCTGGCGGGGGGCGCGAGGCAATGAGCAGTTCTTC

v_gene: TRBV29-1
d_gene: TRBD2
j_gene: TRBJ2-1
abundance: .
CDR3aa: CSVEGYGASGSWDEQFF
CDR3nt: TGCAGCGTTGAAGGGTATGGGGCTAGCGGGAGTTGGGATGAGCAGTTCTTC

v_gene: TRBV27
d_gene: TRBD1
j_gene: TRBJ2-7
abundance: once
CDR3aa: CASSLNRDRVYEQYF
CDR3nt: TGTGCCAGCAGTTTAAACCGGGACAGGGTTTACGAGCAGTACTTC

v_gene: TRBV13
d_gene: TRBD1
j_gene: TRBJ2-7
abundance: .
CDR3aa: CASSRAGQDLYEQYF
CDR3nt: TGTGCCAGCAGCCGTGCGGGACAGGACCTCTACGAGCAGTACTTC

v_gene: TRBV6-2/TRBV6-3
d_gene: .
j_gene: TRBJ2-1
abundance: .
CDR3aa: CASSYPLRVTYNEQFF
CDR3nt: TGTGCCAGCAGTTACCCGCTGCGGGTAACCTACAATGAGCAGTTCTTC

v_gene: TRBV19
d_gene: .
j_gene: TRBJ1-5
abundance: .
CDR3aa: CASTKWPRDTNSNQPQHF
CDR3nt: TGTGCCAGTACCAAATGGCCCAGGGACACGAATAGCAATCAGCCCCAGCATTTT

v_gene: TRBV4-1
d_gene: .
j_gene: TRBJ2-7
abundance: .
CDR3aa: CASSQEPGSYEQYF
CDR3nt: TGCGCCAGCAGCCAGGAACCAGGGTCCTACGAGCAGTACTTC

v_gene: TRBV3-1/TRBV3-2
d_gene: TRBD2
j_gene: TRBJ2-5
abundance: .
CDR3aa: CASSQVAGARQETQYF
CDR3nt: TGTGCCAGCAGCCAAGTCGCGGGAGCCCGACAAGAGACCCAGTACTTC

v_gene: TRBV7-2
d_gene: .
j_gene: TRBJ1-1
abundance: .
CDR3aa: CASSLISGKSTEAFF
CDR3nt: TGTGCCAGCAGCTTAATTTCCGGGAAGAGCACTGAAGCTTTCTTT

v_gene: TRBV28
d_gene: TRBD1
j_gene: TRBJ1-4
abundance: .
CDR3aa: CASKGQPVNEKLFF
CDR3nt: TGTGCCAGCAAGGGACAGCCCGTTAATGAAAAACTGTTTTTT

v_gene: TRBV5-8
d_gene: TRBD1
j_gene: TRBJ2-1
abundance: .
CDR3aa: CASSIPGQVRGYNEQFF
CDR3nt: TGTGCCAGCAGCATACCGGGACAGGTCCGAGGGTACAATGAGCAGTTCTTC

v_gene: TRBV28
d_gene: TRBD1
j_gene: TRBJ2-5
abundance: .
CDR3aa: CASSPPDRGRETQYF
CDR3nt: TGTGCCAGCAGTCCACCGGACAGGGGGAGAGAGACCCAGTACTTC

v_gene: TRBV10-1
d_gene: TRBD1
j_gene: TRBJ1-2
abundance: .
CDR3aa: CASSHKQGDGYTF
CDR3nt: TGCGCCAGCAGTCATAAACAGGGGGATGGCTACACCTTC

v_gene: TRBV3-1/TRBV3-2
d_gene: .
j_gene: TRBJ2-1
abundance: .
CDR3aa: CASSQVWESSYNEQFF
CDR3nt: TGTGCCAGCAGCCAAGTCTGGGAGAGCTCCTACAATGAGCAGTTCTTC

v_gene: TRBV15
d_gene: TRBD2
j_gene: TRBJ2-1
abundance: .
CDR3aa: CATSRSTSGSDEQFF
CDR3nt: TGTGCCACCAGCAGGTCGACTAGCGGGAGTGATGAGCAGTTCTTC

v_gene: TRBV7-2
d_gene: TRBD1
j_gene: TRBJ2-2
abundance: .
CDR3aa: CASRGQGANTGELFF
CDR3nt: TGTGCCAGCAGGGGGCAGGGGGCGAACACCGGGGAGCTGTTTTTT

v_gene: TRBV7-8
d_gene: TRBD2
j_gene: TRBJ2-3
abundance: .
CDR3aa: CASSLWTSGAGDTQYF
CDR3nt: TGTGCCAGCTCCTTATGGACTAGCGGGGCTGGAGATACGCAGTATTTT

v_gene: TRBV5-1
d_gene: .
j_gene: TRBJ2-6
abundance: .
CDR3aa: CASSEEDPSYVLTF
CDR3nt: TGCGCCAGCAGCGAGGAAGACCCATCATATGTCCTGACTTTC

v_gene: TRBV19
d_gene: .
j_gene: TRBJ1-1
abundance: .
CDR3aa: CASSMGPAGTEAFF
CDR3nt: TGTGCCAGTAGTATGGGCCCGGCGGGCACTGAAGCTTTCTTT

v_gene: TRBV6-5
d_gene: TRBD1
j_gene: TRBJ2-7
abundance: .
CDR3aa: CAVGDRGFWEQYF
CDR3nt: TGTGCCGTCGGGGACAGGGGTTTCTGGGAGCAGTACTTC

v_gene: TRBV7-9
d_gene: TRBD1
j_gene: TRBJ1-1
abundance: .
CDR3aa: CASSPGTGDTEAFF
CDR3nt: TGTGCCAGCAGCCCCGGGACAGGCGACACTGAAGCTTTCTTT

v_gene: TRBV7-9
d_gene: TRBD1
j_gene: TRBJ1-2
abundance: .
CDR3aa: CASSLVRGLRGYTF
CDR3nt: TGTGCCAGCAGCTTAGTCAGGGGGCTTCGCGGCTACACCTTC

v_gene: TRBV5-1
d_gene: .
j_gene: TRBJ1-1
abundance: .
CDR3aa: CASSLVPRDTEAFF
CDR3nt: TGCGCCAGCAGCTTGGTCCCCAGGGACACTGAAGCTTTCTTT